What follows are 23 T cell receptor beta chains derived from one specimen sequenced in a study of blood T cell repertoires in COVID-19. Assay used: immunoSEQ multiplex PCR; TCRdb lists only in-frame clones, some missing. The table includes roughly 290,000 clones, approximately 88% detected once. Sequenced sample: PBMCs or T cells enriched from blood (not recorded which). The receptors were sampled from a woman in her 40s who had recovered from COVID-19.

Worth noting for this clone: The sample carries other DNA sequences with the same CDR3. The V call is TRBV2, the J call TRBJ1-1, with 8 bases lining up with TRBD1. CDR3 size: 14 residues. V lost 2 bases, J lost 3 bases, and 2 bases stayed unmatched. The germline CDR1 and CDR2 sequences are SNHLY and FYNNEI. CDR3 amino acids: CASSEQGADTEAFF. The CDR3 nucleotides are TGTGCCAGCAGTGAACAGGGGGCTGACACTGAAGCTTTCTTT.

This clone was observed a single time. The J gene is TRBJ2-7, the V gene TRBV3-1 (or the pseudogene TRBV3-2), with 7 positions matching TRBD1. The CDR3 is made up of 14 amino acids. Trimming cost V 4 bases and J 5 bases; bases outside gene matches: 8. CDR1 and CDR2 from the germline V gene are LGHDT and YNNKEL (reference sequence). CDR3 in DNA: TGTGCCAGCAGCCCTAGACAGGGTGGGAACGAGCAGTACTTC. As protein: CASSPRQGGNEQYF.

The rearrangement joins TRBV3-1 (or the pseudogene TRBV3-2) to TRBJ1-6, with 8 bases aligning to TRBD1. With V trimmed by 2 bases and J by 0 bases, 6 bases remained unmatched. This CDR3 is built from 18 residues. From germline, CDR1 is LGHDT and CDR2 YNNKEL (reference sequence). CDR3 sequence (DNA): TGTGCCAGCAGCCAAAAGACAGGGGACGGCTCCTATAATTCACCCCTCCACTTT. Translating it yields CASSQKTGDGSYNSPLHF.

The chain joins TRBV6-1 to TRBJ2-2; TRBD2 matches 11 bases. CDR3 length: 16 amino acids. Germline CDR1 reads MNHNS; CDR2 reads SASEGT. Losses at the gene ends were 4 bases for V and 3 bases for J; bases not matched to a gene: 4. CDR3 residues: CASSVTSGRHTGELFF. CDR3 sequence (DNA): TGTGCCAGCAGTGTTACTAGCGGGAGACACACCGGGGAGCTGTTTTTT.

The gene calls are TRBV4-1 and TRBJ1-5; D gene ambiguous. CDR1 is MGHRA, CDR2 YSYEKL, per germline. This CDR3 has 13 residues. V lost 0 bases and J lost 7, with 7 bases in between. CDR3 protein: CASSQDSGQPQHF. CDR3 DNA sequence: TGCGCCAGCAGCCAAGACAGCGGACAGCCCCAGCATTTT.

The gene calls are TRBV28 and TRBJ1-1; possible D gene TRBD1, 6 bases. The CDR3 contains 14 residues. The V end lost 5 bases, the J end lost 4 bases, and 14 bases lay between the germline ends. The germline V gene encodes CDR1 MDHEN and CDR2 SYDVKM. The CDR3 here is CASSVHRVGTEAFF. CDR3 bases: TGTGCCAGCAGTGTACACAGGGTCGGCACTGAAGCTTTCTTT.

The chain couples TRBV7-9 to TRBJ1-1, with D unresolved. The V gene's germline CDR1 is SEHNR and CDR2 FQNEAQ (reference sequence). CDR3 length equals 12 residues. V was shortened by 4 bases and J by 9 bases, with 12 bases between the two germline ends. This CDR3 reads CASSSEGFQAFF. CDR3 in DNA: TGTGCCAGCAGCTCTGAGGGTTTTCAAGCTTTCTTT. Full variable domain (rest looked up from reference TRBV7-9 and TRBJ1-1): DTGVSQNPRHKITKRGQNVTFRCDPISEHNRLYWYRQTLGQGPEFLTYFQNEAQLEKSRLLSDRFSAERPKGSFSTLEIQRTEQGDSAMYLCASSSEGFQAFFGQGTRLTVV.

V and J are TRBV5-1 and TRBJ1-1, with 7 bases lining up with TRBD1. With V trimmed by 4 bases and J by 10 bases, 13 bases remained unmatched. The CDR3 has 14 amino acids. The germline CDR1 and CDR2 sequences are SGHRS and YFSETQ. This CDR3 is CASSPGQPKDRAFF. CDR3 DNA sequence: TGCGCCAGCAGCCCGGGACAGCCGAAGGACCGAGCTTTCTTT.

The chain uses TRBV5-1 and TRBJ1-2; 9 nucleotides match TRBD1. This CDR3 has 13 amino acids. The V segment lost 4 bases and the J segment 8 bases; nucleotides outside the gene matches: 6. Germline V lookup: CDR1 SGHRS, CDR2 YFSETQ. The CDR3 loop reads CASSVGQGAGYTF. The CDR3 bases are TGCGCCAGCAGCGTGGGACAGGGAGCCGGCTACACCTTC. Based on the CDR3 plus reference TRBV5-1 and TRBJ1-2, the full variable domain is KAGVTQTPRYLIKTRGQQVTLSCSPISGHRSVSWYQQTPGQGLQFLFEYFSETQRNKGNFPGRFSGRQFSNSRSEMNVSTLELGDSALYLCASSVGQGAGYTFGSGTRLTVV.

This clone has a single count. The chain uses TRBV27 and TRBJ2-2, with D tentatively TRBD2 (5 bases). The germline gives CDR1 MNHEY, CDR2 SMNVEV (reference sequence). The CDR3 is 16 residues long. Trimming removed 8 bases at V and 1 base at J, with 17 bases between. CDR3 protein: CASRSSSLGNTGELFF. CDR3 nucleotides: TGTGCCAGCCGAAGTTCTAGCTTAGGGAACACCGGGGAGCTGTTTTTT.

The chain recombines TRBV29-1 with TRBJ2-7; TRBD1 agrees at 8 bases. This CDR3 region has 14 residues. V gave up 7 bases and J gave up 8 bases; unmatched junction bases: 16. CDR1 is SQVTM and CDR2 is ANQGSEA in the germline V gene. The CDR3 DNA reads TGCAGCGCCTTTGGAACCGGGACAGGCATCCAGCAGTACTTC. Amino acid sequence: CSAFGTGTGIQQYF.

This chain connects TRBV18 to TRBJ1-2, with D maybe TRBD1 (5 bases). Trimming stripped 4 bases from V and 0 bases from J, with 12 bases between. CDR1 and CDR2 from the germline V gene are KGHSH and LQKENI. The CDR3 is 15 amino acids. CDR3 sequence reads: CASSRQRETNYGYTF. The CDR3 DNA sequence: TGTGCCAGCTCACGACAGAGAGAAACTAACTATGGCTACACCTTC.

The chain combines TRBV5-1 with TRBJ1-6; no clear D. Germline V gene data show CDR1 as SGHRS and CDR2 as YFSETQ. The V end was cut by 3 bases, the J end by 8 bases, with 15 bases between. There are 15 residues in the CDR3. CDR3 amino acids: CASSSRPDWDSPLHF. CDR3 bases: TGCGCCAGCAGCTCTAGACCGGATTGGGATTCACCCCTCCACTTT.

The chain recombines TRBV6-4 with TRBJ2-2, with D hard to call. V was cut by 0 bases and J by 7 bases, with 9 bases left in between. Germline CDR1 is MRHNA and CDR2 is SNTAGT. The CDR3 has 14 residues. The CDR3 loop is CASSDSSGLGELFF. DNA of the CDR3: TGTGCCAGCAGTGACTCGTCAGGCCTCGGGGAGCTGTTTTTT.

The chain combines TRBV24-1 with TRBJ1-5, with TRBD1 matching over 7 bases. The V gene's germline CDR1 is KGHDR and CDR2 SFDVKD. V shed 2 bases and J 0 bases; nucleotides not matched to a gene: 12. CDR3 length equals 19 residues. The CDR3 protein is CATSDWEGGVPFSNQPQHF. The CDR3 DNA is TGTGCCACCAGTGATTGGGAAGGGGGCGTCCCCTTTAGCAATCAGCCCCAGCATTTT.

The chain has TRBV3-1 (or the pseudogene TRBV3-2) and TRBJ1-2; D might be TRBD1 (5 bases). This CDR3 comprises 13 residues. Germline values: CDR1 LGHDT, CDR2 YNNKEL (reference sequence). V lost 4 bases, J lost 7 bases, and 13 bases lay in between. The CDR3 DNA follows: TGTGCCAGCAGCCCTGGGGGAGGCGGTGGCTACACCTTC. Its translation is CASSPGGGGGYTF.

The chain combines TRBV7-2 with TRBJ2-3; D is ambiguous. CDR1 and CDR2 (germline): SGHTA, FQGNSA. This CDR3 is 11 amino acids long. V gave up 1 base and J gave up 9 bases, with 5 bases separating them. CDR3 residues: CASSLDRTQYF. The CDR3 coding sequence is TGTGCCAGCAGCTTAGACAGAACGCAGTATTTT.

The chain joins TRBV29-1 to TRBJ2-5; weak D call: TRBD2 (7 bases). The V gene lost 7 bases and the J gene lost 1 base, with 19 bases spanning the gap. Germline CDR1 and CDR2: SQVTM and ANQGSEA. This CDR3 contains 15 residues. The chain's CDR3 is CSAPEGGTAQETQYF. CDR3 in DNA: TGCAGCGCCCCCGAGGGGGGGACTGCCCAAGAGACCCAGTACTTC.

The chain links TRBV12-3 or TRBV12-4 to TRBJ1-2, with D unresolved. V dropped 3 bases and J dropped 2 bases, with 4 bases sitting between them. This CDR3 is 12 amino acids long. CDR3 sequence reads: CASSLGNYGYTF. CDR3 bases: TGTGCCAGCAGTTTGGGCAACTATGGCTACACCTTC.

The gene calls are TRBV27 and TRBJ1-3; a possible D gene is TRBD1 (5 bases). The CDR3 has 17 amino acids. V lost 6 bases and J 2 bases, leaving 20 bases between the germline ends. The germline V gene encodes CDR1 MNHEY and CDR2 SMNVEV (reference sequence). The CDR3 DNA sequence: TGTGCCAGCAGGCCCAGTTTGCAGGGCCTTGCTGGAAACACCATATATTTT. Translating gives CASRPSLQGLAGNTIYF.

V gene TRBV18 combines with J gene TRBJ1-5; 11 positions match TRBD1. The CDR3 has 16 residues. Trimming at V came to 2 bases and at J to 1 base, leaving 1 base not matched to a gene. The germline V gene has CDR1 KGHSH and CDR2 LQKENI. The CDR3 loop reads CASSPGQGASNQPQHF. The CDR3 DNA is TGTGCCAGCTCACCAGGACAGGGGGCAAGCAATCAGCCCCAGCATTTT. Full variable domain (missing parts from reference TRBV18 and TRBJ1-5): NAGVMQNPRHLVRRRGQEARLRCSPMKGHSHVYWYRQLPEEGLKFMVYLQKENIIDESGMPKERFSAEFPKEGPSILRIQQVVRGDSAAYFCASSPGQGASNQPQHFGDGTRLSIL.

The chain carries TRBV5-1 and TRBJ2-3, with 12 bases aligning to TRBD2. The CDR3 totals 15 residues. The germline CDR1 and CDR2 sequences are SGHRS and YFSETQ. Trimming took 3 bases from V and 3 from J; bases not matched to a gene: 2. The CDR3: CASSSTSGGTDTQYF. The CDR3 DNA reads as TGCGCCAGCAGCTCGACTAGCGGGGGTACAGATACGCAGTATTTT.

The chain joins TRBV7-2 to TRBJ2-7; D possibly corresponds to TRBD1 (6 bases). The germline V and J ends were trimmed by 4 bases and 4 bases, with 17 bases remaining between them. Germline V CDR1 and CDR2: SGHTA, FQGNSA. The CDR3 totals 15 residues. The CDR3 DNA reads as TGTGCCAGCAGCTCGAACAGGGTTGCAGGGTACGAGCAGTACTTC. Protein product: CASSSNRVAGYEQYF.